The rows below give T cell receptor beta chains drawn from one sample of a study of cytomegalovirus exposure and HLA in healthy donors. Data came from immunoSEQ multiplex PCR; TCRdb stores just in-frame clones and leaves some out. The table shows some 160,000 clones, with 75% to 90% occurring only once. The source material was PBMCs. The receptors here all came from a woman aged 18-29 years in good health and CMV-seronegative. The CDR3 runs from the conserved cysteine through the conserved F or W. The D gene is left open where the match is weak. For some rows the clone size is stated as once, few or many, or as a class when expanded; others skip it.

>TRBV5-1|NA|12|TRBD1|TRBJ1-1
TGCGCCAGCAGCTTCGAAGGGGGCAAAGCTTTCTTT
CASSFEGGKAFF
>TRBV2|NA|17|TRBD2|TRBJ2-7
TGTGCCAGCAGTGATGGCCGGGGGGGAAGGAGCTCCTACGAGCAGTACTTC
CASSDGRGGRSSYEQYF
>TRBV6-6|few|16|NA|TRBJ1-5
TGTGCCAGCAGTTACTCCACAGGGAGCTTTAATCAGCCCCAGCATTTT
CASSYSTGSFNQPQHF
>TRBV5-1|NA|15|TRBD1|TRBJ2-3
TGCGCCAGCAGCCCGGGACAGGGAAGGGCAGATACGCAGTATTTT
CASSPGQGRADTQYF
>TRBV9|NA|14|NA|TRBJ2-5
TGTGCCAGCAGCGTAGAGGCCTTGAGGGAGACCCAGTACTTC
CASSVEALRETQYF
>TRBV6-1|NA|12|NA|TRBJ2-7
TGTGCCAGCCCGTCCGGCTCCTACGAGCAGTACTTC
CASPSGSYEQYF
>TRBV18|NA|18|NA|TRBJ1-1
TGTGCCAGCTCACCACCCCAGGGGTCGTACCCCCTAGGCACTGAAGCTTTCTTT
CASSPPQGSYPLGTEAFF
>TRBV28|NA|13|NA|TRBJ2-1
TGTGCCAGCAATTCGAGGAGGGGAAATGAGCAGTTCTTC
CASNSRRGNEQFF
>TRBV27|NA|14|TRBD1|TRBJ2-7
TGTGCCAGCAGTTGGACAGGGGAGGGCTACGAGCAGTACTTC
CASSWTGEGYEQYF
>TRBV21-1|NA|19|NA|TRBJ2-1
TGTGCCAGCAGCAAAAAGGGTACTAGCGGGGGCCAGTCCTACAATGAGCAGTTCTTC
CASSKKGTSGGQSYNEQFF
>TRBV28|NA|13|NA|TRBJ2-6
TGTGCCAGCAGATACTCTGGGGCCAACGTCCTGACTTTC
CASRYSGANVLTF
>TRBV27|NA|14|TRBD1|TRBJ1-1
TGTGCCAGCAGACAACAGGGGGCGAGCACTGAAGCTTTCTTT
CASRQQGASTEAFF
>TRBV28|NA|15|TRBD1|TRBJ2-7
TGTGCCAGCACCCTACCCGGGACAGGACCCTACGAGCAGTACTTC
CASTLPGTGPYEQYF
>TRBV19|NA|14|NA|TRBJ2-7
TGTGCCAGTACCTTGGGCAGGGGAGACTACGAGCAGTACTTC
CASTLGRGDYEQYF
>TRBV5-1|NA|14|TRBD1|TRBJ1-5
TGCGCCAGCAGCCCAACAGGGGGCGGTCAGCCCCAGCATTTT
CASSPTGGGQPQHF
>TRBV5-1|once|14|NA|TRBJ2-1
TGCGCCAGCAGCTTGGGTTTCGGAGATAATGAGCAGTTCTTC
CASSLGFGDNEQFF
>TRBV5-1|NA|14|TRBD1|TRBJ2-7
TGCGCCAGCAGCAGGGGACAGGGCACCTACGAGCAGTACTTC
CASSRGQGTYEQYF
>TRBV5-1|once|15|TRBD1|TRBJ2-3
TGCGCCAGCAGTCTCCAGGGGGCACGCACAGATACGCAGTATTTT
CASSLQGARTDTQYF
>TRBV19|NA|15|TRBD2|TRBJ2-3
TGTGCCAGCTCCCGCCCAGCGGGGAGCACAGATACGCAGTATTTT
CASSRPAGSTDTQYF
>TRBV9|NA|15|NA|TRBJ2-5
TGTGCCAGCAGCGTAGAATGGGGAGGGGGGGGGACCCAGTACTTC
CASSVEWGGGGTQYF
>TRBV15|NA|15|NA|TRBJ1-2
TGTGCCACCAGCAGAGATCCGAGTGCGGGCTATGGCTACACCTTC
CATSRDPSAGYGYTF
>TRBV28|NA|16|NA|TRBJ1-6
TGTGCCAGCAGTTCCCCTACCCCGGGTCCGGGTTCACCCCTCCACTTT
CASSSPTPGPGSPLHF
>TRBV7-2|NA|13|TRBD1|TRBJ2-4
TGTGCCAGCAGCCCGCCGGACAGGAACATTCAGTACTTC
CASSPPDRNIQYF
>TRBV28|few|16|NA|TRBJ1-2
TGTGCCAGCAGTTTCCAGGGGCTCCCTACGAACTATGGCTACACCTTC
CASSFQGLPTNYGYTF
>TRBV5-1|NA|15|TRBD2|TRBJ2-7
TGCGCCAGCAGCTTAGGACTAGCGGGAGTCTACGAGCAGTACTTC
CASSLGLAGVYEQYF
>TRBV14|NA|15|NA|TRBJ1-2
TGTGCCAGCAGCTCTGACCTAGGATTTATCTATGGCTACACCTTC
CASSSDLGFIYGYTF
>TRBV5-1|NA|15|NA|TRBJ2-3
TGCGCCAGCAGCTTGCTTCGCCAGTCCACAGATACGCAGTATTTT
CASSLLRQSTDTQYF
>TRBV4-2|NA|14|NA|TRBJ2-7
TGTGCCAGCAGCCAAGACAGGGGAGAGGTCGAGCAGTACTTC
CASSQDRGEVEQYF
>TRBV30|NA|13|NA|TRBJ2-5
TGTGCCTGGAGTGAGGCGCCCAGGGAGACCCAGTACTTC
CAWSEAPRETQYF
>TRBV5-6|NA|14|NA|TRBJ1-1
TGTGCCAGCAGCTTGGGGGCCGGGGGCACTGAAGCTTTCTTT
CASSLGAGGTEAFF
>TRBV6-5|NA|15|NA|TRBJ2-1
TGTGCCAGCAGCCGTCTCGGGGTCGGGCGCAATGAGCAGTTCTTC
CASSRLGVGRNEQFF
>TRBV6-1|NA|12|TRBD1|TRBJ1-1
TGTGCCAGCCGTGGACAGGACACTGAAGCTTTCTTT
CASRGQDTEAFF
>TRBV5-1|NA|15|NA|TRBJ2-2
TGCGCCAGCAGCTTGCAGGAACTTGGGACCGGGGAGCTGTTTTTT
CASSLQELGTGELFF
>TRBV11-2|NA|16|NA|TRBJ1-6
TGTGCCAGCAGCTTACCAGACCGTGGGGCGGATTCACCCCTCCACTTT
CASSLPDRGADSPLHF
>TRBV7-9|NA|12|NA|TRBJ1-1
TGTGCCAGCAGCCCAGCAGCGGGCCCAGCTTTCTTT
CASSPAAGPAFF
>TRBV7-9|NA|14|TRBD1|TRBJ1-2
TGTGCCAGCAGCCCGGGACAGGCCGAGTGGGGCTACACCTTC
CASSPGQAEWGYTF
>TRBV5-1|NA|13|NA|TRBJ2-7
TGCGCCAGCAGCTTGTTGGGAGAATACGAGCAGTACTTC
CASSLLGEYEQYF
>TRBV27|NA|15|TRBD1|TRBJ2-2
TGTGCCAGCAGTCCCAGGACAGGGGGGGGCGGGGAGCTGTTTTTT
CASSPRTGGGGELFF
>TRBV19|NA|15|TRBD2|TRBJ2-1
TGTGCCAGTAGTATGAGGGTAGCGGGAGACTATGAGCAGTTCTTC
CASSMRVAGDYEQFF
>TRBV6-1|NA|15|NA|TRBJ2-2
TGTGCCAGCAGTGAAGGCCCCGCGCAGGCCGGGGAGCTGTTTTTT
CASSEGPAQAGELFF
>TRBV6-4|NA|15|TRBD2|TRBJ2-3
TGTGCCAGCAGCAAGACTAGCGGGGGCACAGATACGCAGTATTTT
CASSKTSGGTDTQYF
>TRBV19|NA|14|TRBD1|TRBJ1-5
TGTGCCAGTAGTCCTGGACAGGGAAATCAGCCCCAGCATTTT
CASSPGQGNQPQHF